The sequence of this TCR beta chain was determined in a study of blood T cell repertoires in COVID-19. Between the trimmed V and J ends, which lost 4 bases and 4 bases, there was a span of 16 bases. The germline V gene has CDR1 LGHDT and CDR2 YNNKEL (reference sequence). CDR3 length: 16 residues. Everyone who took part was roughly 18 to 95 years old, and they came from about two dozen US areas. Sequenced by immunoSEQ multiplex PCR; TCRdb stores in-frame clones only, minus some. This sample has about 250,000 clones; 80% to 90% occur once, and the top ten carry about 4.3%. The specimen sequenced was PBMCs or T cells enriched from blood (not recorded which). The sequence was collected from a woman in her 30s who had recovered from COVID-19. The chain carries TRBV3-1 (or the pseudogene TRBV3-2) and TRBJ1-4; possibly TRBD1 for D (6 bases). The CDR3 DNA is TGTGCCAGCAGCCCGGACAGCTACCCCCTTAATGAAAAACTGTTTTTT. Protein product: CASSPDSYPLNEKLFF.